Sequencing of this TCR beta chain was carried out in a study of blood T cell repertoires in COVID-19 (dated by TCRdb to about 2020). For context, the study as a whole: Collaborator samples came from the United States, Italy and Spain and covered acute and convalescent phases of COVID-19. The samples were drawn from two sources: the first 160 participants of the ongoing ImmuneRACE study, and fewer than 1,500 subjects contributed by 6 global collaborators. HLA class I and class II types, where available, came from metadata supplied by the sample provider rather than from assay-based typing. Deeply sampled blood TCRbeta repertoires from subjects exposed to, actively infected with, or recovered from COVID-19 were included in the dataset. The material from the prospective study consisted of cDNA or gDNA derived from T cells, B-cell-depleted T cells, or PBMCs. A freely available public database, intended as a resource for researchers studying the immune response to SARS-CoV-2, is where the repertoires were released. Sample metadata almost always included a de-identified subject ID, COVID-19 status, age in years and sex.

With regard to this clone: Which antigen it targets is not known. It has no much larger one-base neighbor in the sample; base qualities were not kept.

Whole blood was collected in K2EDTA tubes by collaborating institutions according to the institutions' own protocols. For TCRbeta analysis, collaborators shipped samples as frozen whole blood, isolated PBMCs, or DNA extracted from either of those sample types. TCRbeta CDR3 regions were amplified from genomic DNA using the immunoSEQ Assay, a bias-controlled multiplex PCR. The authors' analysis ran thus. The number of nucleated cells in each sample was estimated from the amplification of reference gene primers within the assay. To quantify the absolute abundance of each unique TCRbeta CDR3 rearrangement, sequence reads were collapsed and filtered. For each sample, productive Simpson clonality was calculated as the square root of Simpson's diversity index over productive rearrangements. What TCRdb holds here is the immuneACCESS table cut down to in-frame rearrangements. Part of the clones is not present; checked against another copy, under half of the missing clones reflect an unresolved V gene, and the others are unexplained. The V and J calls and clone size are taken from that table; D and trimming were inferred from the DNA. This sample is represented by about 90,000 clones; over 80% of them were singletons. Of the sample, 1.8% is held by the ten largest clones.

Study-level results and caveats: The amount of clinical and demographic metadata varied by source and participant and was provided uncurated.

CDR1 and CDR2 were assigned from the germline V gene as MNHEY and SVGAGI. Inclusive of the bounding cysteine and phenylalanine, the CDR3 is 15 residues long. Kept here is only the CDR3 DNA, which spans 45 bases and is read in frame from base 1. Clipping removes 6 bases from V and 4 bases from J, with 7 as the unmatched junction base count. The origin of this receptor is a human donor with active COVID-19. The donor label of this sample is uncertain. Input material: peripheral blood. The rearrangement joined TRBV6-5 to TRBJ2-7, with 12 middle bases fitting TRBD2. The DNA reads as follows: TGTGCCAGCAGACGACTAGCGGGGGAAAAATACGAGCAGTACTTC. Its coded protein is CASRRLAGEKYEQYF.